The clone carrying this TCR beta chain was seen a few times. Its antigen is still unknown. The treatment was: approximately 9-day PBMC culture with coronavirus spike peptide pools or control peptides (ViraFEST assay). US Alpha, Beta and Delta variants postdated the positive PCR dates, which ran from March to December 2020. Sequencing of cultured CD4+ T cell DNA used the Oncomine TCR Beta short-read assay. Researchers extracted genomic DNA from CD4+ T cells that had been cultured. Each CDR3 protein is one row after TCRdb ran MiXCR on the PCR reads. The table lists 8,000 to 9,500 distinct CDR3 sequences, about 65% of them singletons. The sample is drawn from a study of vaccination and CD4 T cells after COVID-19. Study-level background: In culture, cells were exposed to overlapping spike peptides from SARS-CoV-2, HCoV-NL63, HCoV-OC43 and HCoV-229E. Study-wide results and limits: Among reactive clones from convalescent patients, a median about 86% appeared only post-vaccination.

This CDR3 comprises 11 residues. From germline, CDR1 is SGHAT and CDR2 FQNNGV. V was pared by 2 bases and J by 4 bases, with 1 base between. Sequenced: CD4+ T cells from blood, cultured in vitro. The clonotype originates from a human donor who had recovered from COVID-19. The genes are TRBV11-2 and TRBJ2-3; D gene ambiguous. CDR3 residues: CASSLPDTQYF. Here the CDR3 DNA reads TGTGCCAGCAGCTTACCAGATACGCAGTATTTT.